One and the same sample provided the 8 T cell receptor beta chains below, sequenced in a study of control samples from healthy donors and cancer patients. Measured with immunoSEQ multiplex PCR; TCRdb has only the in-frame clones, and not every one. The sample includes around 130,000 clones, more than 75% of them seen just once. Sequencing used blood. The source of these receptors is a man younger than 40 in good health.

V usage is TRBV6-5 and J usage is TRBJ1-5; the match to TRBD1 covers 8 bases. The CDR3 runs to 15 residues. With 5 bases clipped from V and 7 bases from J, the junction kept 10 bases outside the gene matches. Germline CDR1 reads MNHEY; CDR2 reads SVGAGI. The CDR3 loop reads CASSHTDRGEQPQHF. Here the CDR3 DNA reads TGTGCCAGCAGTCATACCGACAGGGGAGAACAGCCCCAGCATTTT.

CDR3 in DNA: TGTGCCAGCAGCCCGCAAAGGGGAGGCTATGGCTACACCTTC. It translates to CASSPQRGGYGYTF. The chain has TRBV3-1 (or the pseudogene TRBV3-2) and TRBJ1-2; tentative D call: TRBD1 (5 bases). The CDR3 is 14 amino acids. V was trimmed by 4 bases and J by 4 bases, leaving 13 bases between them. Looked up from germline, CDR1 is LGHDT and CDR2 is YNNKEL (reference sequence).

V is TRBV30 and J is TRBJ2-5; no clear D gene. Trimming removed 2 bases at V and 5 bases at J, with 12 bases between. Germline values: CDR1 GTSNPN, CDR2 SVGIG (reference sequence). The CDR3 covers 13 residues. The CDR3 loop reads CAWSLGPAETQYF. CDR3 DNA: TGTGCCTGGAGTCTTGGGCCAGCGGAGACCCAGTACTTC.

V usage is TRBV7-9 and J usage is TRBJ1-3; D not certain. The length of the CDR3 is 14 residues. Looked up from germline, CDR1 is SEHNR and CDR2 is FQNEAQ (reference sequence). Trimming cost V 1 base and J 2 bases, with 6 bases left between them. CDR3 bases: TGTGCCAGCAGCTTAGAGACCCCTGGAAACACCATATATTTT. Translating it yields CASSLETPGNTIYF. Complete variable domain (other parts from reference TRBV7-9 and TRBJ1-3): DTGVSQNPRHKITKRGQNVTFRCDPISEHNRLYWYRQTLGQGPEFLTYFQNEAQLEKSRLLSDRFSAERPKGSFSTLEIQRTEQGDSAMYLCASSLETPGNTIYFGEGSWLTVV.

The chain links TRBV28 to TRBJ2-3; TRBD2 agrees at 8 bases. CDR1 MDHEN and CDR2 SYDVKM come from the germline V gene. The V and J ends lost 5 bases and 2 bases, in that order; junction bases with no gene match: 9. This CDR3 comprises 16 residues. This CDR3 is CASSPRGGGLTDTQYF. The CDR3 coding sequence is TGTGCCAGCAGTCCCCGGGGGGGAGGACTCACAGATACGCAGTATTTT.

The chain couples TRBV30 to TRBJ1-2, with D hard to call. The CDR3 sequence is 11 residues long. Germline CDR1 and CDR2: GTSNPN and SVGIG (reference sequence). Between the trimmed V and J ends, which lost 0 bases and 12 bases, there was a span of 11 bases. Written as DNA, the CDR3 is TGTGCCTGGAGTGTAGGTGGTCTTAACACCTTC. This translates into CAWSVGGLNTF.

In this sample, this clone turned up a few times. The chain recombines TRBV7-9 with TRBJ2-3; maybe TRBD2 (5 bases). The germline gives CDR1 SEHNR, CDR2 FQNEAQ (reference sequence). This CDR3 is 14 amino acids long. Trimming removed 8 bases at V and 2 bases at J, with 14 bases between. In DNA form, the CDR3 reads TGTGCCAGCGCTCAGCTAGCAAACACAGATACGCAGTATTTT. This codes for CASAQLANTDTQYF.

The CDR3 sequence: CASSKREHIQYF. The CDR3 DNA sequence: TGTGCCAGCAGTAAACGGGAGCACATTCAGTACTTC. This chain joins TRBV2 and TRBJ2-4; D may be TRBD2 (6 bases). Per germline, CDR1 SNHLY and CDR2 FYNNEI. There are 12 residues in the CDR3. Between the trimmed V and J ends, which lost 5 bases and 8 bases, there was a span of 10 bases.